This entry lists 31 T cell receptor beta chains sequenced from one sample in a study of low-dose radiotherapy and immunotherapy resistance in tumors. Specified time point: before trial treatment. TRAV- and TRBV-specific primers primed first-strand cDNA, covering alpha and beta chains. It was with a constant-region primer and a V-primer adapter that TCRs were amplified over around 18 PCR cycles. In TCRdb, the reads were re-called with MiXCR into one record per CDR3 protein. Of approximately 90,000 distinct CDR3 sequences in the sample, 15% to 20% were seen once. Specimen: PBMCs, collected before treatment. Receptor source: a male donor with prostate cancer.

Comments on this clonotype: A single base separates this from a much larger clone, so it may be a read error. The CDR3 loop is CATSRDSRVTDTQYF. CDR3 DNA sequence: TGTGCCACCAGCAGAGATTCCCGGGTCACAGATACGCAGTATTTT. This sequence joins TRBV15 and TRBJ2-3, with D hard to call. Germline V lookup: CDR1 LNHNV, CDR2 YYDKDF (reference sequence). This CDR3 has 15 residues. V was shortened by 0 bases and J by 2 bases, with 9 bases between the two germline ends.

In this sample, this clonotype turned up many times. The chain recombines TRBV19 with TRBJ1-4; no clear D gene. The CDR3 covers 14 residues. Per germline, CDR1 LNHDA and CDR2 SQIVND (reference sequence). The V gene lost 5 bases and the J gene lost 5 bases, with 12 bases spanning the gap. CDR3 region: CASSANSENEKLFF. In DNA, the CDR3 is TGTGCCAGTAGTGCCAACAGCGAAAATGAAAAACTGTTTTTT.

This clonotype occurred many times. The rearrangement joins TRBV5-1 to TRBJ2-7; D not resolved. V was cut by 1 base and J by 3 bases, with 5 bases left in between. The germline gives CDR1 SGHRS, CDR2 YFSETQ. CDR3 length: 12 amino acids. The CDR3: CASSLTDYEQYF. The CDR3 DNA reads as TGCGCCAGCAGCTTGACAGACTACGAGCAGTACTTC.

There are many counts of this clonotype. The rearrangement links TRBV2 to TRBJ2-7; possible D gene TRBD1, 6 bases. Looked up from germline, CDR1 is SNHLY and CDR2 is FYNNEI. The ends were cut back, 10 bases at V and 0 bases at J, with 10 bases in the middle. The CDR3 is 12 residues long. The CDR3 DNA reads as TGTGCCACCAGGACAGCCTCCTACGAGCAGTACTTC. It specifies CATRTASYEQYF.

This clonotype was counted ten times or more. The CDR3 loop reads CATQQEGSTNEKLFF. CDR3 coding DNA: TGTGCCACACAACAAGAGGGGTCTACTAATGAAAAACTGTTTTTT. The V call is TRBV10-3, the J call TRBJ1-4; maybe TRBD1 (5 bases). The V end was cut by 10 bases, the J end by 2 bases, with 17 bases between. Germline-derived CDR1 and CDR2 are ENHRY and SYGVKD. The CDR3 spans 15 residues.

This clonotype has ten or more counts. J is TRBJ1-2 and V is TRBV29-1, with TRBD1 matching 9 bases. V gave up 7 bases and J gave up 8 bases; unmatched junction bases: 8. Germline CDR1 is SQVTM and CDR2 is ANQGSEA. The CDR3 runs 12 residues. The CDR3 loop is CSDGTGNKGYTF. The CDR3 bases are TGCAGCGATGGGACAGGGAACAAGGGCTACACCTTC.

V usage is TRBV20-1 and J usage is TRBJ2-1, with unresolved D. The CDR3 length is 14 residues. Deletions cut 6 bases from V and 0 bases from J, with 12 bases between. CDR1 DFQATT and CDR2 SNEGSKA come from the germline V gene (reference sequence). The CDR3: CSAQSWGSYNEQFF. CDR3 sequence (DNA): TGCAGTGCCCAAAGCTGGGGCTCCTACAATGAGCAGTTCTTC.

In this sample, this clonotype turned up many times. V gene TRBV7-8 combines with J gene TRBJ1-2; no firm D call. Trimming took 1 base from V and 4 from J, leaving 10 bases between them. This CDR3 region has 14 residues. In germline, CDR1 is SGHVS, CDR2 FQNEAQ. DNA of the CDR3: TGTGCCAGCAGCTTAGATCCAGCCCTCTATGGCTACACCTTC. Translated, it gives CASSLDPALYGYTF.

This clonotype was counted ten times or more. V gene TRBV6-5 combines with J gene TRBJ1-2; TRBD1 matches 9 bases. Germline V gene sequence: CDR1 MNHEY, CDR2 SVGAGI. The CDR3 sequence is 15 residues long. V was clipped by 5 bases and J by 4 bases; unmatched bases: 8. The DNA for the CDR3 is TGTGCCAGCAGTAAGACAGGGGGAGTCCCCTATGGCTACACCTTC. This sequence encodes CASSKTGGVPYGYTF.

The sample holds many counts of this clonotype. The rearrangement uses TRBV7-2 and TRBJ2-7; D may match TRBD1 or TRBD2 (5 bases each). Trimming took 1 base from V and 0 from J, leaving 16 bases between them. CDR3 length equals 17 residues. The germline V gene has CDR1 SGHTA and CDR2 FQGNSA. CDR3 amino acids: CASSLELGTYTSYEQYF. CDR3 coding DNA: TGTGCCAGCAGCTTAGAGTTGGGGACCTACACCTCCTACGAGCAGTACTTC.

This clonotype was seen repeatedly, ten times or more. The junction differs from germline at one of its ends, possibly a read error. CDR3 region: CASAEAGAAYNAPLHF. The CDR3 nucleotides read TGCGCCAGCGCCGAAGCGGGGGCGGCTTATAATGCACCCCTCCACTTT. J is TRBJ1-6 and V is TRBV5-1; possibly TRBD1 for D (6 bases). The length of the CDR3 is 16 residues. The germline V gene encodes CDR1 SGHRS and CDR2 YFSETQ.

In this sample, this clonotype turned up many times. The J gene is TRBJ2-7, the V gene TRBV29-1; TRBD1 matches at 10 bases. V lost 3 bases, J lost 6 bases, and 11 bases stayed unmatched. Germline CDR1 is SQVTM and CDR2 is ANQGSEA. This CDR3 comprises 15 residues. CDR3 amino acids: CSVESHDRGRVEQYF. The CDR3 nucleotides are TGCAGCGTTGAGTCCCACGACAGGGGGCGGGTCGAGCAGTACTTC.

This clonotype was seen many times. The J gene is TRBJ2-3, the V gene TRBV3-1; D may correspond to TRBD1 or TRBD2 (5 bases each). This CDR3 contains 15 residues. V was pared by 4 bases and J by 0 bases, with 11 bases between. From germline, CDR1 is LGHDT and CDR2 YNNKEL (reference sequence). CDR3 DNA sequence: TGTGCCAGCAGCCGAGGGACCGAAAGCACAGATACGCAGTATTTT. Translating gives CASSRGTESTDTQYF.

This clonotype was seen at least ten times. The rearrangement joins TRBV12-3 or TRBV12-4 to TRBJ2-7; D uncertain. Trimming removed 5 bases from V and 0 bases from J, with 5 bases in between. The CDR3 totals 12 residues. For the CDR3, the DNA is TGTGCCAGCAGTCCTGGCTCCTACGAGCAGTACTTC. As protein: CASSPGSYEQYF.

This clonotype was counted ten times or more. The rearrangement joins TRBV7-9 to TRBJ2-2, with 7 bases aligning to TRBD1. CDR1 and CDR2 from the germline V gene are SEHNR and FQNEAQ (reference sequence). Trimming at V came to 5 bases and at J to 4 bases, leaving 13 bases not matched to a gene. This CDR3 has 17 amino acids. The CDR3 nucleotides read TGTGCCAGCAGCGGGTCCTCAAGACAGGGCCGCACCGGGGAGCTGTTTTTT. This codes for CASSGSSRQGRTGELFF.

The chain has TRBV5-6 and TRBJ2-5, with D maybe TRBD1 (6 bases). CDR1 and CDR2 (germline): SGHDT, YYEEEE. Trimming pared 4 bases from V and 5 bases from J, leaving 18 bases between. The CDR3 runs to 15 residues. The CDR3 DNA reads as TGTGCCAGCAGCCGACCCTCTCAGGGGACGGAGACCCAGTACTTC. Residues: CASSRPSQGTETQYF.

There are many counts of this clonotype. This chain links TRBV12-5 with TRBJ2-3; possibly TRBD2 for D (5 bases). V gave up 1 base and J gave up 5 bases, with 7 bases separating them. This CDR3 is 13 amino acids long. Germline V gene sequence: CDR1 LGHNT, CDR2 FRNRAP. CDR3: CASGLAREDTQYF. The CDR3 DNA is TGTGCTAGTGGTTTGGCCCGGGAAGATACGCAGTATTTT.

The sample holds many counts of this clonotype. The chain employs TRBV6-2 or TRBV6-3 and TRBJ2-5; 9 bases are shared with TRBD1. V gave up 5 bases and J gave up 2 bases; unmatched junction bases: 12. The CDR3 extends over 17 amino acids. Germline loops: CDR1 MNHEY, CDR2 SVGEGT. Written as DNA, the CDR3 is TGTGCCAGCAGTGAAACGAGACAGGGGGGGGTTCAAGAGACCCAGTACTTC. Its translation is CASSETRQGGVQETQYF.

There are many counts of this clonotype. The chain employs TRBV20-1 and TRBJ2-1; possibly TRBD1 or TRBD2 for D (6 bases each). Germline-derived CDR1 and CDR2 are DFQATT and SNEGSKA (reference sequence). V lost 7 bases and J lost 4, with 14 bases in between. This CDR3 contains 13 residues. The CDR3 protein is CSVGAGRYNEQFF. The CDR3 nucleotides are TGCAGTGTGGGGGCGGGGAGGTACAATGAGCAGTTCTTC.

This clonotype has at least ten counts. The CDR3 loop is CASSPAALAGAHTGELFF. The CDR3 DNA is TGTGCCAGCTCACCAGCCGCGCTAGCGGGGGCCCACACCGGGGAGCTGTTTTTT. The V call is TRBV18, the J call TRBJ2-2; TRBD2 matches 10 bases. With 2 bases clipped from V and 3 bases from J, the junction kept 9 bases outside the gene matches. CDR3 length: 18 amino acids. Germline V CDR1 and CDR2: KGHSH, LQKENI.

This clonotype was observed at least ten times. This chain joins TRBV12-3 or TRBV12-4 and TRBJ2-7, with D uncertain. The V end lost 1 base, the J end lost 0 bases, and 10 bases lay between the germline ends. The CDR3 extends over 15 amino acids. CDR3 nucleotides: TGTGCCAGCAGTTTAGGAAGACGGAGCTCCTACGAGCAGTACTTC. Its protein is CASSLGRRSSYEQYF.

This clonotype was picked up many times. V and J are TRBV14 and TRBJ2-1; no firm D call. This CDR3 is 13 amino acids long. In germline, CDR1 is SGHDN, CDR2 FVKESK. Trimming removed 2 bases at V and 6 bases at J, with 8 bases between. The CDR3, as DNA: TGTGCCAGCAGCCAAACGTTGGGCAATGAGCAGTTCTTC. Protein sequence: CASSQTLGNEQFF.

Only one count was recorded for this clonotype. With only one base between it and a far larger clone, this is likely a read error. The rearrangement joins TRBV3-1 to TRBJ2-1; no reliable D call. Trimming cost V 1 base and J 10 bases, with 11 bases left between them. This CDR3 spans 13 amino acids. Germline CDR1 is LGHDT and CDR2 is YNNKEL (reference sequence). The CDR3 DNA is TGTGCCAGCAGCCAAGCCACCGTCTACGAGCAGTTCTTC. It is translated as CASSQATVYEQFF.

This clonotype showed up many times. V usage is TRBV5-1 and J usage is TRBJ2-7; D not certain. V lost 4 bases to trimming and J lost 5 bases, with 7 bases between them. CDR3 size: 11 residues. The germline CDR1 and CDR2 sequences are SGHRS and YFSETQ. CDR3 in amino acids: CASSDRDEQYF. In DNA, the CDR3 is TGCGCCAGCAGCGACCGGGACGAGCAGTACTTC.

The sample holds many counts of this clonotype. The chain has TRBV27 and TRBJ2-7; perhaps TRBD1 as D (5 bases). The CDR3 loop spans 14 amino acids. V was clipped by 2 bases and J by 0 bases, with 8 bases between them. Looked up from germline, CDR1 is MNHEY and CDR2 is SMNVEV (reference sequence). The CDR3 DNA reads TGTGCCAGCAGTTTAGGGGCCGCCTCCTACGAGCAGTACTTC. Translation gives CASSLGAASYEQYF.

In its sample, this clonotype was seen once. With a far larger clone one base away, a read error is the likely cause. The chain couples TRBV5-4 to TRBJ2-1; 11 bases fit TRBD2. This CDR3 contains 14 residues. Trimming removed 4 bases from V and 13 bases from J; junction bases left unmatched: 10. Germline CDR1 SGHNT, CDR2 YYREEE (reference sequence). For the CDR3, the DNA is TGTGCCAGCAGCGGAGGACTAGCGGGTGAGACCCAGTTCTTC. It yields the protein CASSGGLAGETQFF.

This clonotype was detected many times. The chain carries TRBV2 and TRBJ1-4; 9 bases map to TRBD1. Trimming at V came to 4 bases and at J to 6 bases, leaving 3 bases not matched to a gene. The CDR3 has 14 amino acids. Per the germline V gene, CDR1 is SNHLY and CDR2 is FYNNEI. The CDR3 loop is CASSADRGYEKLFF. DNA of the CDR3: TGTGCCAGCAGTGCGGACAGGGGATATGAAAAACTGTTTTTT.

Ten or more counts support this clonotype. The CDR3 DNA follows: TGTGCCAGCAGCTTAGCGACTAGCGGGGGGGCCGGGGAGCTGTTTTTT. As protein: CASSLATSGGAGELFF. The chain employs TRBV7-2 and TRBJ2-2, with 14 bases matching TRBD2. This CDR3 has 16 amino acids. The germline gives CDR1 SGHTA, CDR2 FQGNSA. The ends lost 0 bases at V and 6 bases at J; junction bases unmatched: 0.

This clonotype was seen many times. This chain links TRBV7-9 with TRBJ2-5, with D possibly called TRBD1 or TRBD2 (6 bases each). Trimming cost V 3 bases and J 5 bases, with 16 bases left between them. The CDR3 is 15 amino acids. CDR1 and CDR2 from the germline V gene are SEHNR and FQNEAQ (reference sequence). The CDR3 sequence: CASSLSGGRRETQYF. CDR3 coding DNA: TGTGCCAGCAGCTTGTCCGGGGGCAGGAGGGAGACCCAGTACTTC.

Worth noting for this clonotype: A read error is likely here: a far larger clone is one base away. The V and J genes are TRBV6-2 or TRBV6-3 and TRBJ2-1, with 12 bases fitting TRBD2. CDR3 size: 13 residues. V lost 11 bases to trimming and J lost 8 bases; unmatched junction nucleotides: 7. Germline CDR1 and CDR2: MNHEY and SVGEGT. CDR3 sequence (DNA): TGTGCCTGCGTACTAGCGGGGGGACATGAGCAGTTCTTC. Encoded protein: CACVLAGGHEQFF.

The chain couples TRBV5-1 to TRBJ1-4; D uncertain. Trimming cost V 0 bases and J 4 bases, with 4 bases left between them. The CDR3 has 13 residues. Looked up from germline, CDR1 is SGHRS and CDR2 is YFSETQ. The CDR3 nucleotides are TGCGCCAGCAGCTTGGAGTATAATGAAAAACTGTTTTTT. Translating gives CASSLEYNEKLFF. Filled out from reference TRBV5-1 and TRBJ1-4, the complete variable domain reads KAGVTQTPRYLIKTRGQQVTLSCSPISGHRSVSWYQQTPGQGLQFLFEYFSETQRNKGNFPGRFSGRQFSNSRSEMNVSTLELGDSALYLCASSLEYNEKLFFGSGTQLSVL.